These 6 T cell receptor beta chains share one sample of origin, sequenced in a study of T cells in localized non-small cell lung cancer. Only in-frame clones appear in the TCRdb table, and some are missing; sequencing was by immunoSEQ multiplex PCR. The repertoire holds under 50,000 clones, with 70% to 90% as singletons. The source was peripheral blood mononuclear cells, collected before any cancer treatment. These receptors were obtained from a male donor aged 60 or over with stage II lung adenocarcinoma.

The chain carries TRBV15 and TRBJ2-7; 7 positions match TRBD2. The germline V gene encodes CDR1 LNHNV and CDR2 YYDKDF (reference sequence). Trimming cost V 0 bases and J 2 bases; bases outside gene matches: 7. CDR3 length: 16 residues. The chain's CDR3 is CATSRETAGSAYEQYF. CDR3 DNA: TGTGCCACCAGCAGAGAAACAGCGGGATCAGCCTACGAGCAGTACTTC. Variable domain in full (rest from reference TRBV15 and TRBJ2-7): DAMVIQNPRYQVTQFGKPVTLSCSQTLNHNVMYWYQQKSSQAPKLLFHYYDKDFNNEADTPDNFQSRRPNTSFCFLDIRSPGLGDTAMYLCATSRETAGSAYEQYFGPGTRLTVT.

The V call is TRBV18, the J call TRBJ2-2; no clear D gene. Trimming took 3 bases from V and 4 from J, leaving 12 bases between them. There are 15 residues in the CDR3. CDR1 and CDR2 from the germline V gene are KGHSH and LQKENI. The CDR3 sequence: CASSPSTSTTGELFF. CDR3 nucleotide sequence: TGTGCCAGCTCACCGAGTACATCTACCACCGGGGAGCTGTTTTTT.

The genes are TRBV2 and TRBJ2-1; no clear D gene. CDR3 length: 13 amino acids. V gave up 7 bases and J gave up 2 bases, with 9 bases separating them. Germline V lookup: CDR1 SNHLY, CDR2 FYNNEI. The CDR3 loop is CASTTVTYNEQFF. As DNA, the CDR3 is TGTGCCAGCACAACGGTCACCTACAATGAGCAGTTCTTC.

This chain uses TRBV6-5 with TRBJ2-5; D possibly corresponds to TRBD2 (5 bases). CDR1 MNHEY and CDR2 SVGAGI come from the germline V gene. The CDR3 runs 13 residues. Trimming removed 5 bases at V and 5 bases at J, with 12 bases between. DNA for the CDR3: TGTGCCAGCAGTGCCCGGGGAAGTGAGACCCAGTACTTC. Its protein is CASSARGSETQYF.

V gene TRBV14 combines with J gene TRBJ2-7; possible D gene TRBD2, 5 bases. The CDR3 sequence is 13 residues long. V lost 1 base, J lost 7 bases, and 11 bases lay in between. CDR1 is SGHDN, CDR2 FVKESK, per germline. Here the CDR3 DNA reads TGTGCCAGCAGCCAAGTATCGGGAATAGAGCAGTACTTC. Translated: CASSQVSGIEQYF.

The rearrangement uses TRBV7-2 and TRBJ2-1; 9 positions agree with TRBD1. In germline, CDR1 is SGHTA, CDR2 FQGNSA. V trimming: 3 bases; J trimming: 9 bases; junction bases outside the gene matches: 6. The CDR3 spans 14 residues. DNA of the CDR3: TGTGCCAGCAGCTTCGGACAGGGGAACAGTGAGCAGTTCTTC. It codes for CASSFGQGNSEQFF.